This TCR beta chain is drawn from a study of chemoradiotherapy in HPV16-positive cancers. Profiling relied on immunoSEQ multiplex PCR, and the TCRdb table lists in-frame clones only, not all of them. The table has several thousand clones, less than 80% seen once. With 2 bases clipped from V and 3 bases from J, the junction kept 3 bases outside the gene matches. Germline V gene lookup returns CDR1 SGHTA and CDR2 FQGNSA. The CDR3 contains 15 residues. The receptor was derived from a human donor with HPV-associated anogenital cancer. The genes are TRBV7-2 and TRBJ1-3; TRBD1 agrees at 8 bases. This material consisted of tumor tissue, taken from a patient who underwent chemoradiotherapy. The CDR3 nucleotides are TGTGCCAGCAGCTTACAGGGGGCGGGTGGAAACACCATATATTTT. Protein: CASSLQGAGGNTIYF.